The 30 T cell receptor beta chains listed next were all sequenced from one sample in a study of cytomegalovirus exposure and HLA in healthy donors. The PCR made use of 60 Vbeta and 13 Jbeta primers. Clones were sequenced by immunoSEQ multiplex PCR, and TCRdb holds only the in-frame ones, with some missing. This table holds around 200,000 clones, about 75% found once. Sequencing was done on a sample of PBMCs. Receptors were obtained from a man between 18 and 29 years old in good health and CMV-seronegative.

This chain links TRBV28 with TRBJ1-1; 8 bases are shared with TRBD1. Trimming cost V 2 bases and J 6 bases; bases outside gene matches: 8. Per the germline V gene, CDR1 is MDHEN and CDR2 is SYDVKM. The length of the CDR3 is 15 residues. The chain's CDR3 is CASSLRQGHLPEAFF. As DNA, the CDR3 is TGTGCCAGCAGTTTACGACAGGGGCATTTGCCTGAAGCTTTCTTT.

The genes are TRBV7-3 and TRBJ2-7; tentatively, D is TRBD2 (5 bases). CDR1 is SGHTA and CDR2 is FQGTGA in the germline V gene. Deletions cut 0 bases from V and 0 bases from J, with 12 bases between. The CDR3 is 16 residues long. CDR3 sequence: CASSLTGVGSSYEQYF. CDR3 sequence (DNA): TGTGCCAGCAGCTTAACCGGGGTCGGTAGCTCCTACGAGCAGTACTTC.

The chain joins TRBV5-5 to TRBJ2-7; 11 positions agree with TRBD2. This CDR3 comprises 16 residues. Germline CDR1 is SGHKS and CDR2 is YYEKEE (reference sequence). J gave up 0 bases and V 0 bases, and 2 bases lay outside the gene matches. The CDR3 sequence: CASSLGLAGPSYEQYF. The CDR3 DNA sequence: TGTGCCAGCAGCTTGGGACTAGCGGGACCCTCCTACGAGCAGTACTTC.

In this sample, this clone turned up a few times. J is TRBJ1-6 and V is TRBV7-9, with D uncertain. The V end was cut by 1 base, the J end by 4 bases, with 5 bases between. The CDR3 contains 14 residues. CDR1 and CDR2 (germline): SEHNR, FQNEAQ (reference sequence). The CDR3 DNA reads TGTGCCAGCAGCTTAGAACAATATAATTCACCCCTCCACTTT. Protein product: CASSLEQYNSPLHF.

This clone came up many times. The gene calls are TRBV19 and TRBJ2-1; weak D call: TRBD2 (6 bases). The CDR3 runs 13 residues. Germline CDR1 reads LNHDA; CDR2 reads SQIVND (reference sequence). With 1 base removed from V and 9 bases from J, the gap between germline ends came to 10 bases. DNA of the CDR3: TGTGCCAGTAGTATAGCGATCGGGAGTGAGCAGTTCTTC. It is translated as CASSIAIGSEQFF.

The chain combines TRBV29-1 with TRBJ2-1; 10 bases agree with TRBD1. The CDR3 extends over 14 amino acids. J was trimmed by 7 bases and V by 2 bases; bases with no gene match: 5. CDR1 SQVTM and CDR2 ANQGSEA come from the germline V gene. DNA for the CDR3: TGCAGCGTTGAAACCGGGACAGGGGTAAATGAGCAGTTCTTC. It specifies CSVETGTGVNEQFF.

The CDR3 loop is CAINAGTGLAGSHNEQFF. The CDR3 coding sequence is TGTGCCATCAATGCCGGGACAGGACTAGCGGGATCTCACAATGAGCAGTTCTTC. The chain carries TRBV10-3 and TRBJ2-1; 12 positions match TRBD2. Germline V gene data show CDR1 as ENHRY and CDR2 as SYGVKD. The CDR3 runs to 18 residues. The V segment lost 7 bases and the J segment 5 bases; nucleotides outside the gene matches: 15.

V and J are TRBV23-1 and TRBJ2-4; 7 positions agree with TRBD2. TRBV23-1 is annotated as an ORF whose role is uncertain. Trimming removed 5 bases from V and 0 bases from J; junction bases left unmatched: 7. CDR3 length: 16 amino acids. DNA for the CDR3: TGCGCCAGCAGTTCCAGGGACTACAAAGCCAAAAACATTCAGTACTTC. Encoded protein: CASSSRDYKAKNIQYF.

This clone has just one count. J is TRBJ2-1 and V is TRBV11-3; 8 nucleotides line up with TRBD1. The CDR3 is made up of 13 amino acids. Germline V gives CDR1 SGHNT, CDR2 YENEEA. The V gene end was trimmed by 5 bases and the J gene end by 10 bases; junction bases not matched to a gene: 7. CDR3 sequence: CASSPSGQAEQFF. The CDR3 DNA reads TGTGCCAGCAGCCCGTCGGGACAGGCCGAGCAGTTCTTC. The complete variable domain, with remaining parts taken from reference TRBV11-3 and TRBJ2-1, reads EAGVVQSPRYKIIEKKQPVAFWCNPISGHNTLYWYLQNLGQGPELLIRYENEEAVDDSQLPKDRFSAERLKGVDSTLKIQPAELGDSAVYLCASSPSGQAEQFFGPGTRLTVL.

The chain uses TRBV30 and TRBJ1-6; TRBD1 might be the D (5 bases). Trimming cost V 3 bases and J 5 bases, with 14 bases left between them. The CDR3 is made up of 15 amino acids. Per the germline V gene, CDR1 is GTSNPN and CDR2 is SVGIG (reference sequence). The CDR3 DNA reads TGTGCCTGGAGGTCGGGGGTTAGAAATAATTCACCCCTCCACTTT. This codes for CAWRSGVRNNSPLHF.

This sequence joins TRBV7-8 and TRBJ2-1, with TRBD1 matching 7 bases. Germline values: CDR1 SGHVS, CDR2 FQNEAQ. CDR3 length: 13 amino acids. Trimming removed 5 bases from V and 6 bases from J; junction bases left unmatched: 4. CDR3 DNA sequence: TGTGCCAGCAGCCCTACAGGGGTCAATGAGCAGTTCTTC. As protein: CASSPTGVNEQFF.

A few counts support this clone. This rearrangement joins TRBV6-1 to TRBJ1-2; 7 nucleotides match TRBD1. CDR1 and CDR2 (germline): MNHNS, SASEGT. V gave up 6 bases and J gave up 4 bases; unmatched junction bases: 5. CDR3 length: 13 amino acids. DNA for the CDR3: TGTGCCAGCAGGGTGACAGGGATCTATGGCTACACCTTC. It encodes CASRVTGIYGYTF.

CDR3 amino acids: CASSHVTGGGPYEQYF. The DNA for the CDR3 is TGTGCCAGTAGTCACGTCACAGGGGGAGGTCCATACGAGCAGTACTTC. The rearrangement links TRBV19 to TRBJ2-7; 8 nucleotides align to TRBD1. V was clipped by 5 bases and J by 4 bases; unmatched bases: 13. The CDR3 is 16 amino acids. Germline lookup yields CDR1 LNHDA and CDR2 SQIVND (reference sequence). Full variable domain (missing parts from reference TRBV19 and TRBJ2-7): DGGITQSPKYLFRKEGQNVTLSCEQNLNHDAMYWYRQDPGQGLRLIYYSQIVNDFQKGDIAEGYSVSREKKESFPLTVTSAQKNPTAFYLCASSHVTGGGPYEQYFGPGTRLTVT.

V gene TRBV19 combines with J gene TRBJ2-3, with 12 bases matching TRBD2. Germline CDR1 is LNHDA and CDR2 is SQIVND (reference sequence). Losses at the gene ends were 3 bases for V and 2 bases for J; bases not matched to a gene: 9. The CDR3 totals 18 residues. The CDR3 loop is CASSIGTSGPIPTDTQYF. The CDR3 region has the DNA TGTGCCAGTAGTATTGGGACTAGCGGGCCTATCCCCACAGATACGCAGTATTTT.

The chain joins TRBV9 to TRBJ2-7; D is uncertain. V was pared by 0 bases and J by 6 bases, with 10 bases between. Germline CDR1 SGDLS, CDR2 YYNGEE. The CDR3 totals 13 residues. The DNA of the CDR3 is TGTGCCAGCAGCGTAGAGCCCGAAAGCGAGCAGTACTTC. Translated: CASSVEPESEQYF. The variable domain in full, with the rest retrieved from reference TRBV9 and TRBJ2-7, is DSGVTQTPKHLITATGQRVTLRCSPRSGDLSVYWYQQSLDQGLQFLIQYYNGEERAKGNILERFSAQQFPDLHSELNLSSLELGDSALYFCASSVEPESEQYFGPGTRLTVT.

The chain is built from TRBV6-1 and TRBJ2-7, with D unclear. Per germline, CDR1 MNHNS and CDR2 SASEGT. The CDR3 has 15 amino acids. V gave up 6 bases and J gave up 0 bases, with 15 bases separating them. The CDR3, as DNA: TGTGCCAGCAGGGCGCAAAGAGCGCTCTCCTACGAGCAGTACTTC. Translation gives CASRAQRALSYEQYF.

The chain carries TRBV11-3 and TRBJ2-7, with 8 positions matching TRBD1. The CDR3 has 14 amino acids. V gave up 4 bases and J gave up 2 bases; unmatched junction bases: 4. The germline V gene encodes CDR1 SGHNT and CDR2 YENEEA. The CDR3 loop reads CASSSTGVAYEQYF. For the CDR3, the DNA is TGTGCCAGCAGCTCGACAGGGGTGGCCTACGAGCAGTACTTC.

This clone was observed many times. V and J are TRBV2 and TRBJ1-1; TRBD1 is a possible D gene (6 bases). The CDR3 contains 15 residues. The germline V gene encodes CDR1 SNHLY and CDR2 FYNNEI. The germline V and J ends were trimmed by 0 bases and 7 bases, with 15 bases remaining between them. The CDR3 is CASSEALWTDDEAFF. The CDR3 nucleotides are TGTGCCAGCAGTGAAGCGCTTTGGACAGACGATGAAGCTTTCTTT.

The V call is TRBV6-4, the J call TRBJ1-2; TRBD1 aligns across 9 bases. Germline lookup yields CDR1 MRHNA and CDR2 SNTAGT. J was trimmed by 8 bases and V by 4 bases; bases with no gene match: 8. The CDR3 loop spans 14 amino acids. The CDR3 spells CASSAEQGAGGYTF. CDR3 coding DNA: TGTGCCAGCAGTGCCGAACAGGGGGCCGGCGGCTACACCTTC.

The genes are TRBV5-4 and TRBJ1-2; D might be TRBD1 (6 bases). Trimming took off 3 bases at V and 2 bases at J, with 17 bases between the two ends. This CDR3 has 16 amino acids. From germline, CDR1 is SGHNT and CDR2 YYREEE (reference sequence). For the CDR3, the DNA is TGTGCCAGCAGCTCCTCTTGGTCAGGGGTAAACTATGGCTACACCTTC. It encodes CASSSSWSGVNYGYTF. The entire variable domain, with the rest obtained from reference TRBV5-4 and TRBJ1-2, is as follows: ETGVTQSPTHLIKTRGQQVTLRCSSQSGHNTVSWYQQALGQGPQFIFQYYREEENGRGNFPPRFSGLQFPNYSSELNVNALELDDSALYLCASSSSWSGVNYGYTFGSGTRLTVV.

The V call is TRBV5-1, the J call TRBJ2-3; TRBD1 aligns across 7 bases. V trimming: 0 bases; J trimming: 2 bases; junction bases outside the gene matches: 6. Germline CDR1 is SGHRS and CDR2 is YFSETQ. The CDR3 is 16 amino acids. The CDR3 loop reads CASSLEGQTYTDTQYF. CDR3 DNA sequence: TGCGCCAGCAGCTTGGAGGGACAGACCTACACAGATACGCAGTATTTT.

V and J are TRBV5-1 and TRBJ1-5, with a weak D call TRBD1 (6 bases). The CDR3 contains 15 residues. The V and J ends lost 0 bases and 6 bases respectively, with 13 bases between them. Germline V gives CDR1 SGHRS, CDR2 YFSETQ. CDR3 in DNA: TGCGCCAGCAGCTTGGCCGGGGGGGCTGGTCAGCCCCAGCATTTT. Encoded protein: CASSLAGGAGQPQHF. Full variable domain (missing parts from reference TRBV5-1 and TRBJ1-5): KAGVTQTPRYLIKTRGQQVTLSCSPISGHRSVSWYQQTPGQGLQFLFEYFSETQRNKGNFPGRFSGRQFSNSRSEMNVSTLELGDSALYLCASSLAGGAGQPQHFGDGTRLSIL.

V is TRBV15 and J is TRBJ2-7; TRBD1 matches 7 bases. The ends lost 5 bases at V and 6 bases at J; junction bases unmatched: 13. The CDR3 length is 15 residues. CDR1 and CDR2 from the germline V gene are LNHNV and YYDKDF (reference sequence). For the CDR3, the DNA is TGTGCCACCAGCCCCTCTCCAGGGGGTCTGGGCGAGCAGTACTTC. It translates to CATSPSPGGLGEQYF. The full variable domain, rest sourced from reference TRBV15 and TRBJ2-7, is DAMVIQNPRYQVTQFGKPVTLSCSQTLNHNVMYWYQQKSSQAPKLLFHYYDKDFNNEADTPDNFQSRRPNTSFCFLDIRSPGLGDTAMYLCATSPSPGGLGEQYFGPGTRLTVT.

CDR3 in amino acids: CASSLTRQGSTEAFF. The CDR3 coding sequence is TGTGCCAGCAGCTTAACGAGACAGGGGAGCACTGAAGCTTTCTTT. J is TRBJ1-1 and V is TRBV7-3; 8 positions agree with TRBD1. Unmatched junction bases numbered 4, after V lost 0 bases and J lost 4 bases. This CDR3 contains 15 residues. Looked up from germline, CDR1 is SGHTA and CDR2 is FQGTGA.

This sequence joins TRBV30 and TRBJ2-3, with 12 bases that match TRBD2. CDR1 GTSNPN and CDR2 SVGIG come from the germline V gene (reference sequence). The CDR3 is 16 residues long. J lost 10 bases, V lost 3 bases, and 14 bases had no gene match. The CDR3 is CAWRDRPSGGALPQYF. The CDR3 region has the DNA TGTGCCTGGAGGGACCGCCCTAGCGGGGGGGCCCTGCCGCAGTATTTT.

The V call is TRBV5-6, the J call TRBJ1-2; no reliable D call. Germline CDR1 reads SGHDT; CDR2 reads YYEEEE. V lost 5 bases and J 2 bases, leaving 22 bases between the germline ends. The CDR3 has 17 amino acids. DNA of the CDR3: TGTGCCAGCAGTCCCCCCCTCGGGGTCGAGTGGAACTATGGCTACACCTTC. Translating gives CASSPPLGVEWNYGYTF. The entire variable domain, with the rest obtained from reference TRBV5-6 and TRBJ1-2, is as follows: DAGVTQSPTHLIKTRGQQVTLRCSPKSGHDTVSWYQQALGQGPQFIFQYYEEEERQRGNFPDRFSGHQFPNYSSELNVNALLLGDSALYLCASSPPLGVEWNYGYTFGSGTRLTVV.

The sample holds one count of this clone. The V and J genes are TRBV27 and TRBJ2-1, with 9 bases that match TRBD2. The V gene end was trimmed by 5 bases and the J gene end by 6 bases; junction bases not matched to a gene: 8. The CDR3 contains 15 residues. From germline, CDR1 is MNHEY and CDR2 SMNVEV (reference sequence). CDR3 residues: CASSPAGGFFNEQFF. The CDR3 DNA reads TGTGCCAGCAGTCCAGCGGGAGGATTTTTCAATGAGCAGTTCTTC.

The chain has TRBV7-6 and TRBJ2-3; possible D gene TRBD1, 6 bases. Germline assignment: CDR1 SGHVS and CDR2 FNYEAQ. CDR3 length: 14 residues. Deletions cut 5 bases from V and 3 bases from J, with 12 bases between. CDR3 loop: CASSTGQSTDTQYF. CDR3 sequence (DNA): TGTGCCAGCAGCACCGGACAGTCAACAGATACGCAGTATTTT.

This chain links TRBV9 with TRBJ2-2; TRBD1 agrees at 11 bases. V shed 0 bases and J 6 bases; nucleotides not matched to a gene: 1. The CDR3 loop spans 15 amino acids. Per germline, CDR1 SGDLS and CDR2 YYNGEE. The CDR3 loop is CASSVGDRGSGELFF. CDR3 sequence (DNA): TGTGCCAGCAGCGTAGGGGACAGGGGGTCCGGGGAGCTGTTTTTT.

The gene calls are TRBV27 and TRBJ2-2; maybe TRBD2 (5 bases). Germline V gene data show CDR1 as MNHEY and CDR2 as SMNVEV (reference sequence). V was cut by 1 base and J by 2 bases, with 8 bases left in between. This CDR3 comprises 15 residues. CDR3 nucleotide sequence: TGTGCCAGCAGTTTATGGGGAGATAACACCGGGGAGCTGTTTTTT. Translation gives CASSLWGDNTGELFF.